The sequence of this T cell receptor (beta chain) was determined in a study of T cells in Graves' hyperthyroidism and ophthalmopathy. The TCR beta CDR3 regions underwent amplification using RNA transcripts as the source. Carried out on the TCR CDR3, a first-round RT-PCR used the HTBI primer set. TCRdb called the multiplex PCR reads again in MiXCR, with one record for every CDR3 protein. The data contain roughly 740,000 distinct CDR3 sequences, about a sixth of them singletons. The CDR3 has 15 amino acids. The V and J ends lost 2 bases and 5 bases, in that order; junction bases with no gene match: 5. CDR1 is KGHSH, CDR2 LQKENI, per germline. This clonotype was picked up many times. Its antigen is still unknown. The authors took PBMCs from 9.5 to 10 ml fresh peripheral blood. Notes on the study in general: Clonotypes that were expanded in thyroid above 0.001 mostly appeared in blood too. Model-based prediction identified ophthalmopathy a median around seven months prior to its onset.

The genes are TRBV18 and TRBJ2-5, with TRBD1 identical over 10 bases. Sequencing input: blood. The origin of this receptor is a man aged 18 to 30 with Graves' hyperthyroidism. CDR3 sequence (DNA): TGTGCCAGCTCACCAAGACAGGGGGCAATGGAGACCCAGTACTTC. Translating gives CASSPRQGAMETQYF.